The T cell receptor (beta chain) described here comes from a study of metastatic and nonmetastatic thyroid tumors. Germline-derived CDR1 and CDR2 are SGHAT and FQNNGV. The V gene end was trimmed by 5 bases and the J gene end by 7 bases; junction bases not matched to a gene: 8. CDR3 length: 16 amino acids. MiXCR was used by TCRdb to re-call the PCR reads. Counted here are approximately 35,000 clones, 33% occurring once; the ten biggest clones make up about 15%. Patients underwent thyroid surgery, and none had received any treatment before it. This chain connects TRBV11-2 to TRBJ2-1; 13 nucleotides line up with TRBD2. The specimen sequenced was tumor tissue. The sequence was obtained from a female donor with papillary thyroid cancer or a benign thyroid nodule (not recorded which). Some clones in this sample may be carry-over from other donors' samples. The CDR3 sequence: CASSPGTSGIGNEQFF. Here the CDR3 DNA reads TGTGCCAGCAGCCCCGGGACTAGCGGGATTGGGAATGAGCAGTTCTTC.